This entry lists 30 T cell receptor beta chains sequenced from one sample in a study of CXCR3-negative and CXCR3-positive naive CD8 T cells. 5' RACE that incorporated UMI labels was used to prepare the TRB cDNA libraries. TCRdb re-called the 5' RACE reads, yielding one record per CDR3 amino acid sequence without DNA. The clone table shows some 8,700 distinct CDR3 sequences, with the ten largest holding 1.1%. Specimen: naive CXCR3- CD8+ T cells from blood. Subset reported: CD45RO-CCR7+CD27+CD95- naive CD8+ T cells lacking CXCR3 (TNR3-). The origin of the receptors is a human donor in good health. Some clones in this sample may be carry-over from other donors' samples.

V and J are TRBV20-1 and TRBJ1-1. The V gene's germline CDR1 is DFQATT and CDR2 SNEGSKA (reference sequence). CDR3 size: 13 residues. CDR3: CSARPRGSTEAFF.

This clonotype shows up as medium-sized (0.01 to 0.1%) by frequency. The chain couples TRBV15 to TRBJ1-2. The CDR3 covers 15 residues. Germline V CDR1 and CDR2: LNHNV, YYDKDF (reference sequence). CDR3 sequence reads: CATSRGKGVQNGYTF. The variable domain in full, completed from reference TRBV15 and TRBJ1-2, reads DAMVIQNPRYQVTQFGKPVTLSCSQTLNHNVMYWYQQKSSQAPKLLFHYYDKDFNNEADTPDNFQSRRPNTSFCFLDIRSPGLGDTAMYLCATSRGKGVQNGYTFGSGTRLTVV.

V gene TRBV7-2 combines with J gene TRBJ2-1; the D call from TCRdb, TRBD1, cannot be confirmed without DNA. There are 16 residues in the CDR3. CDR1 and CDR2 (germline): SGHTA, FQGNSA. CDR3 residues: CASSPDGTESYNEQFF.

The rearrangement links TRBV2 to TRBJ2-1; TCRdb picks TRBD2, but there is no DNA to check that call. This CDR3 comprises 16 residues. CDR1 and CDR2 (germline): SNHLY, FYNNEI. CDR3 region: CASPKASLAGVLEQFF.

Considering frequency, this clonotype is medium-sized (0.01 to 0.1%). J is TRBJ1-1 and V is TRBV7-9. Per germline, CDR1 SEHNR and CDR2 FQNEAQ (reference sequence). The CDR3 loop spans 15 amino acids. The CDR3 is CASSPHRESNTEAFF. The variable domain in full, completed from reference TRBV7-9 and TRBJ1-1, reads DTGVSQNPRHKITKRGQNVTFRCDPISEHNRLYWYRQTLGQGPEFLTYFQNEAQLEKSRLLSDRFSAERPKGSFSTLEIQRTEQGDSAMYLCASSPHRESNTEAFFGQGTRLTVV.

Judged by frequency, this clonotype is medium-sized. The chain uses TRBV29-1 and TRBJ2-5; TCRdb's D call, TRBD1, is unchecked because there is no DNA. This CDR3 region has 12 residues. Germline V CDR1 and CDR2: SQVTM, ANQGSEA. The CDR3 here is CSVGTPQETQYF.

The chain links TRBV7-8 to TRBJ1-1. CDR3 size: 13 residues. In germline, CDR1 is SGHVS, CDR2 FQNEAQ. The CDR3 reads CASTPLRDTEAFF.

The chain recombines TRBV2 with TRBJ1-1. Germline V gene sequence: CDR1 SNHLY, CDR2 FYNNEI. The CDR3 sequence is 17 residues long. The CDR3 reads CASSESGQGSSNTEAFF.

This chain connects TRBV2 to TRBJ1-2. The CDR3 has 13 residues. CDR1 SNHLY and CDR2 FYNNEI come from the germline V gene. The CDR3 is CASSDQVVGGYTF.

The chain combines TRBV11-1 with TRBJ1-2. The CDR3 is made up of 13 amino acids. Germline V lookup: CDR1 SGHAT, CDR2 FQDESV (reference sequence). CDR3 amino acids: CASSSVLDYGYTF. The complete variable domain, with remaining parts taken from reference TRBV11-1 and TRBJ1-2, reads EAEVAQSPRYKITEKSQAVAFWCDPISGHATLYWYRQILGQGPELLVQFQDESVVDDSQLPKDRFSAERLKGVDSTLKIQPAELGDSAMYLCASSSVLDYGYTFGSGTRLTVV.

Frequency places this clonotype as medium-sized. The rearrangement uses TRBV7-7 and TRBJ2-7. CDR3 size: 13 residues. Germline V gene sequence: CDR1 SSHAT, CDR2 FNYEAQ (reference sequence). The chain's CDR3 is CASSPYTEGEQYF. The full variable domain, rest sourced from reference TRBV7-7 and TRBJ2-7, is GAGVSQSPRYKVTKRGQDVTLRCDPISSHATLYWYQQALGQGPEFLTYFNYEAQPDKSGLPSDRFSAERPEGSISTLTIQRTEQRDSAMYRCASSPYTEGEQYFGPGTRLTVT.

The rearrangement uses TRBV10-3 and TRBJ2-3; TCRdb's D call of TRBD2 is untestable without DNA. The CDR3 length is 16 residues. CDR1 and CDR2 from the germline V gene are ENHRY and SYGVKD. The CDR3 reads CAISEAAGGRTDTQYF.

V is TRBV11-3 and J is TRBJ1-1; the TCRdb call, TRBD1, lacks DNA for checking. The germline CDR1 and CDR2 sequences are SGHNT and YENEEA. The CDR3 is 15 amino acids. The chain's CDR3 is CASSLQTGDFTEAFF.

This clonotype is deemed medium-sized by its frequency. The chain is built from TRBV7-6 and TRBJ1-5. CDR1 is SGHVS, CDR2 FNYEAQ, per germline. The CDR3 covers 15 residues. The CDR3 reads CASSLAQGFNQPQHF.

The genes are TRBV21-1 and TRBJ2-7; TCRdb returns TRBD2, unconfirmable since there is no DNA. TRBV21-1 is assigned pseudogene status. The CDR3 consists of 18 residues. CDR3 sequence: CASSRFGRSSLRGYEQYF.

The chain recombines TRBV9 with TRBJ2-2; TCRdb designates TRBD2, a call that cannot be tested without DNA. CDR1 is SGDLS, CDR2 YYNGEE, per germline. This CDR3 spans 15 amino acids. The chain's CDR3 is CASSVEPSATGELFF.

This clonotype shows up as medium-sized by frequency. The chain uses TRBV9 and TRBJ2-2. The CDR3 length is 16 residues. From germline, CDR1 is SGDLS and CDR2 YYNGEE. The CDR3 loop is CASSVSGIANTGELFF.

The chain has TRBV29-1 and TRBJ2-1; the TCRdb call, TRBD1, lacks DNA for checking. Germline CDR1 and CDR2: SQVTM and ANQGSEA. This CDR3 has 14 amino acids. The CDR3 loop is CSARFRVSYNEQFF.

The chain is built from TRBV13 and TRBJ1-4. The CDR3 length is 14 residues. Germline V gene data show CDR1 as PRHDT and CDR2 as FYEKMQ (reference sequence). CDR3 loop: CASSRTAFNDKLFF.

This clonotype is medium-sized (0.01 to 0.1%) by frequency. J is TRBJ2-1 and V is TRBV2; TCRdb picks TRBD2, but there is no DNA to check that call. The germline V gene encodes CDR1 SNHLY and CDR2 FYNNEI. The CDR3 runs to 13 residues. CDR3 amino acids: CASIRTAASEQFF.

This chain links TRBV5-6 with TRBJ2-1. Germline loops: CDR1 SGHDT, CDR2 YYEEEE. The CDR3 contains 11 residues. The CDR3 loop reads CASSLLNEQFF.

This clonotype registers medium-sized by frequency. The J gene is TRBJ2-7, the V gene TRBV4-1; the TRBD1 assignment by TCRdb is unverifiable without DNA. This CDR3 contains 15 residues. The germline CDR1 and CDR2 sequences are MGHRA and YSYEKL. The CDR3 is CASSQEVTGGYEQYF.

This sequence joins TRBV7-6 and TRBJ2-7; no DNA is available, so the TRBD2 call from TCRdb remains unchecked. The CDR3 loop spans 14 amino acids. Germline V lookup: CDR1 SGHVS, CDR2 FNYEAQ. The CDR3 here is CASSPAEGAYEQYF.

The V gene is TRBV10-3, the J gene TRBJ1-1; TCRdb selects TRBD1, and the lack of DNA leaves this call unchecked. The germline V gene encodes CDR1 ENHRY and CDR2 SYGVKD. The CDR3 loop spans 15 amino acids. The CDR3 loop is CAISPPPGQGAEAFF.

The genes are TRBV4-1 and TRBJ2-7; as DNA is missing, the TRBD2 call by TCRdb cannot be tested. Germline CDR1 and CDR2: MGHRA and YSYEKL. The CDR3 is made up of 14 amino acids. Here the CDR3 reads CASSQFVATYEQYF.

This chain uses TRBV20-1 with TRBJ2-1; TCRdb calls TRBD2, which cannot be checked without DNA. CDR1 and CDR2 from the germline V gene are DFQATT and SNEGSKA (reference sequence). CDR3 length: 15 residues. CDR3 sequence: CSARDQFGGRYEQFF.

The chain has TRBV6-1 and TRBJ1-2; TCRdb's assignment of TRBD1 cannot be checked, as there is no DNA. CDR3 length: 17 amino acids. Germline-derived CDR1 and CDR2 are MNHNS and SASEGT. CDR3 in amino acids: CASSPQFTGLGNDGYTF.

CDR3 sequence reads: CASSLRGGNEQFF. The chain links TRBV13 to TRBJ2-1; TCRdb's D call of TRBD1 is untestable without DNA. Germline V gene lookup returns CDR1 PRHDT and CDR2 FYEKMQ (reference sequence). The CDR3 extends over 13 amino acids.

This chain links TRBV28 with TRBJ2-2; TCRdb's D call, TRBD1, is unchecked because there is no DNA. This CDR3 region has 15 residues. Germline values: CDR1 MDHEN, CDR2 SYDVKM. The chain's CDR3 is CASGLKWDGTGELFF. The entire variable domain, with the rest obtained from reference TRBV28 and TRBJ2-2, is as follows: DVKVTQSSRYLVKRTGEKVFLECVQDMDHENMFWYRQDPGLGLRLIYFSYDVKMKEKGDIPEGYSVSREKKERFSLILESASTNQTSMYLCASGLKWDGTGELFFGEGSRLTVL.

The chain employs TRBV6-1 and TRBJ2-4; TCRdb indicates TRBD1, and absent DNA this call remains unverified. This CDR3 region has 12 residues. Per germline, CDR1 MNHNS and CDR2 SASEGT. CDR3 sequence: CASSSGINIQYF.